Listed here is a single T cell receptor beta chain. Its antigen is as yet unknown. The data derive from a study of shared clonotypes between healthy human individuals. Study overall: For every donor, three CD4 naive, three CD4 memory, two CD8 naive and one CD8 memory plates were used. Findings and limits, study-wide: Sharing across a few donors was seen in 4.5% to 5.5% of naive CD4 clonotypes. All-four-donor shared clonotypes had higher generation probabilities than non-shared clonotypes did.

The V segment lost 4 bases and the J segment 0 bases; nucleotides outside the gene matches: 9. CDR1 is SGHRS and CDR2 is YFSETQ in the germline V gene. The CDR3 is 16 residues long. Measured with immunoSEQ multiplex PCR; TCRdb has only the in-frame clones, and not every one. The sample lists under 1,900,000 clones, around 98.5% occurring once. This clonotype originated in a man aged 25-45 years in good health. The V call is TRBV5-1, the J call TRBJ2-7; 8 positions match TRBD1. Sequencing was carried out using naive CD4+ T cells sorted from blood. Subset specified: CD45RA+ positively selected. The CDR3 here is CASSLRRQGYSYEQYF. The CDR3 DNA sequence: TGCGCCAGCAGCCTCCGTCGACAGGGGTACTCCTACGAGCAGTACTTC.